These 9 T cell receptor beta chains share one sample of origin, sequenced in a study of T-cell reconstitution after alpha-beta-depleted transplantation in children. This sample's TCRbeta library carried unique molecular identifier barcodes. Via MiXCR, TCRdb re-called the PCR reads, giving one row per CDR3 protein. The sample has 450,000 to 500,000 distinct CDR3 sequences; around 12% are singletons. Material: PBMCs from the stem cell graft donor, obtained from the stem cell graft. All receptors derive from a human donor who donated a stem cell graft to a child with combined immunodeficiency.

CDR3 amino acids: CASSFLRDLPADTQYF. The DNA of the CDR3 is TGTGCCAGCAGTTTTTTAAGGGACCTACCCGCAGATACGCAGTATTTT. V is TRBV28 and J is TRBJ2-3; D is tentatively TRBD1 or TRBD2 (5 bases each). CDR1 is MDHEN and CDR2 is SYDVKM in the germline V gene. CDR3 size: 16 residues. Deletions cut 3 bases from V and 4 bases from J, with 17 bases between.

On this clonotype itself: Compared with germline, one end of the junction differs, possibly owing to a read error. V usage is TRBV6-1 and J usage is TRBJ2-7; D gene ambiguous. The germline gives CDR1 MNHNS, CDR2 SASEGT. The CDR3 extends over 12 amino acids. CDR3 DNA: TGTGCCAGCAGTAAAGCCACAGACGAGCAGTACTTC. It yields the protein CASSKATDEQYF.

This clonotype was seen many times. The gene calls are TRBV10-3 and TRBJ2-5; D remains unclear. From germline, CDR1 is ENHRY and CDR2 SYGVKD. V lost 0 bases and J lost 5, with 4 bases in between. CDR3 length: 12 amino acids. This CDR3 reads CAISESSETQYF. CDR3 nucleotides: TGTGCCATCAGTGAGTCCTCCGAGACCCAGTACTTC.

J is TRBJ2-1 and V is TRBV20-1; D remains ambiguous. The CDR3 runs to 17 residues. From germline, CDR1 is DFQATT and CDR2 SNEGSKA (reference sequence). Trimming removed 5 bases from V and 2 bases from J, with 22 bases in between. In DNA form, the CDR3 reads TGCAGTGCTTCTGGAGTAAGGGTACCTCAGCCCTACAATGAGCAGTTCTTC. Amino acids: CSASGVRVPQPYNEQFF.

The rearrangement links TRBV12-3 or TRBV12-4 to TRBJ2-1, with 12 bases identical to TRBD2. The CDR3 spans 15 residues. V shed 4 bases and J 8 bases; nucleotides not matched to a gene: 6. The CDR3 DNA follows: TGTGCCAGCAGTTCGGGACTAGCGGGTAATTATGAGCAGTTCTTC. This translates into CASSSGLAGNYEQFF.

This clonotype was found a few times. The rearrangement uses TRBV4-3 and TRBJ2-1, with a tentative D call TRBD1 (7 bases). The CDR3 covers 16 residues. Per the germline V gene, CDR1 is LGHNA and CDR2 is YSLEER. The V end was cut by 4 bases, the J end by 2 bases, with 15 bases between. The CDR3 sequence: CASSRAGGRTYNEQFF. CDR3 bases: TGCGCCAGCAGCCGCGCAGGGGGGAGAACCTACAATGAGCAGTTCTTC.

The J gene is TRBJ2-1, the V gene TRBV15, with a possible D match to TRBD2 (6 bases). V lost 3 bases and J lost 3, with 12 bases in between. Germline values: CDR1 LNHNV, CDR2 YYDKDF (reference sequence). The CDR3 contains 15 residues. The CDR3 DNA sequence: TGTGCCACCAGCAGCCCTGAGGACTACTACAATGAGCAGTTCTTC. Protein product: CATSSPEDYYNEQFF.

This clonotype has only a few counts. This chain joins TRBV20-1 and TRBJ2-1, with 10 bases that match TRBD2. CDR1 and CDR2 from the germline V gene are DFQATT and SNEGSKA (reference sequence). This CDR3 contains 13 residues. The V gene end was trimmed by 6 bases and the J gene end by 9 bases; junction bases not matched to a gene: 8. CDR3 DNA sequence: TGCAGTGCCATTAGCGGGGGGTGGGGTGAGCAGTTCTTC. As protein: CSAISGGWGEQFF.

The chain recombines TRBV18 with TRBJ2-2; no definite D call. The CDR3 spans 15 residues. Germline lookup yields CDR1 KGHSH and CDR2 LQKENI. V dropped 0 bases and J dropped 4 bases, with 9 bases sitting between them. The CDR3 reads CASSPPSSLTGELFF. CDR3 DNA sequence: TGTGCCAGCTCACCACCCTCCAGCCTCACCGGGGAGCTGTTTTTT. The full variable domain, in which reference TRBV18 and TRBJ2-2 provide the parts outside the CDR3, is NAGVMQNPRHLVRRRGQEARLRCSPMKGHSHVYWYRQLPEEGLKFMVYLQKENIIDESGMPKERFSAEFPKEGPSILRIQQVVRGDSAAYFCASSPPSSLTGELFFGEGSRLTVL.